What follows is one TCR beta chain and its context. Its target is unknown. The data are from a study of cytomegalovirus exposure and HLA in healthy donors. General observations from the study: As a later analysis showed, a missense DCLRE1C variant was linked to trimming of TCR beta V- and J-genes.

Vbeta (60) and Jbeta (13) primers were used in the PCR. The data were produced by immunoSEQ multiplex PCR, yet TCRdb's version contains in-frame clones alone and is incomplete. The table lists around 100,000 clones, around 61% of them singletons. CDR3 length equals 13 residues. The germline V gene encodes CDR1 MNHEY and CDR2 SVGAGI. V lost 5 bases to trimming and J lost 10 bases; unmatched junction nucleotides: 7. The sample consisted of PBMCs. The chain has TRBV6-5 and TRBJ1-4, with TRBD1 identical over 7 bases. The origin of this receptor is a woman in her 50s in good health and CMV-seronegative. The CDR3 nucleotides read TGTGCCAGCAGTACCTCAGGGGGGAGAAAACTGTTTTTT. The encoded protein is CASSTSGGRKLFF.